This is a list of T cell receptor beta chains from one sample in a study of CD8+CD57+ T cells in acquired aplastic anemia. TCRdb re-analysed the reads in MiXCR, keeping a single row per CDR3 protein. The repertoire holds 200,000 to 250,000 distinct CDR3 sequences, around 63% seen once, with 25% to 30% in the top ten. Source material: sorted CD4+, CD8+, or CD8+CD57+ T cells (not recorded which) from PBMCs. These receptors came from a human donor in good health. CDR3s include the opening cysteine and the closing phenylalanine or tryptophan. The D gene is left open where the match is weak. Clone size, where shown, is once, few, many, or a class for clones that have expanded.

j_gene: TRBJ1-6; v_gene: TRBV7-9; len: 13; abundance: .; d_gene: .; CDR3nt: TGTGCCAGCAGCCCCACGCGAGGGTCACCCCTCCACTTT; CDR3aa: CASSPTRGSPLHF
j_gene: TRBJ2-7; v_gene: TRBV19; len: 13; abundance: .; d_gene: .; CDR3nt: TGTGCCAGTAGTCCGGGGCACTACTACGAGCAGTACTTC; CDR3aa: CASSPGHYYEQYF
j_gene: TRBJ1-2; v_gene: TRBV12-3/TRBV12-4; len: 14; abundance: many; d_gene: TRBD1; CDR3nt: TGTGCCAGCAGTTTACAGGGGGGGAACTATGGCTACACCTTC; CDR3aa: CASSLQGGNYGYTF
j_gene: TRBJ1-2; v_gene: TRBV25-1; len: 13; abundance: .; d_gene: TRBD1; CDR3nt: TGTGCCAGCAGTGCCACCGGGACAGTAATGGGCACCTTC; CDR3aa: CASSATGTVMGTF
j_gene: TRBJ2-7; v_gene: TRBV7-2; len: 13; abundance: .; d_gene: .; CDR3nt: TGTGCCAGCAGCTTGGGGATCCAGTCCGAGCAGTACTTC; CDR3aa: CASSLGIQSEQYF
j_gene: TRBJ2-3; v_gene: TRBV20-1; len: 15; abundance: many; d_gene: TRBD2; CDR3nt: TGCAGTGCTAGAGGACTAGCGGGAGAGTCAGATACGCAGTATTTT; CDR3aa: CSARGLAGESDTQYF
j_gene: TRBJ1-6; v_gene: TRBV11-1; len: 13; abundance: .; d_gene: .; CDR3nt: TGTGCCAGCAGCCAGGAGGAGAATTCACCCCTCCACTTT; CDR3aa: CASSQEENSPLHF
j_gene: TRBJ2-2; v_gene: TRBV29-1; len: 13; abundance: many; d_gene: TRBD1; CDR3nt: TGCAGCGTCGGAACAGGGGCCGACGGGGAGCTGTTTTTT; CDR3aa: CSVGTGADGELFF
j_gene: TRBJ2-7; v_gene: TRBV10-1; len: 20; abundance: .; d_gene: .; CDR3nt: TGCGCCAGCAGTGACGTGCCTAGTGGTTTCGGGACGCATAGCTCCTACGAGCAGTACTTC; CDR3aa: CASSDVPSGFGTHSSYEQYF
j_gene: TRBJ2-7; v_gene: TRBV5-1; len: 15; abundance: .; d_gene: .; CDR3nt: TGCGCCAGCAGCCCGAGGTGGGACATTTCCTACGAGCAGTACTTC; CDR3aa: CASSPRWDISYEQYF
j_gene: TRBJ2-7; v_gene: TRBV5-1; len: 14; abundance: .; d_gene: TRBD2; CDR3nt: TGCGCCAGCAGATCCATAGCGGGCCACTACGAGCAGTACTTC; CDR3aa: CASRSIAGHYEQYF
j_gene: TRBJ2-7; v_gene: TRBV7-8; len: 13; abundance: few; d_gene: .; CDR3nt: TGTGCCAGCAGCTTAGACGGGATCTACGAGCAGTACTTC; CDR3aa: CASSLDGIYEQYF
j_gene: TRBJ1-3; v_gene: TRBV28; len: 14; abundance: .; d_gene: .; CDR3nt: TGTGCCAGCAGTTCATCCCCGGGTACGGACACCATATATTTT; CDR3aa: CASSSSPGTDTIYF
j_gene: TRBJ1-4; v_gene: TRBV10-1; len: 17; abundance: many; d_gene: .; CDR3nt: TGCGCCATCATACTCTACCGGGCGAGGGATACTAATGAAAAACTGTTTTTT; CDR3aa: CAIILYRARDTNEKLFF
j_gene: TRBJ2-1; v_gene: TRBV20-1; len: 16; abundance: .; d_gene: TRBD2; CDR3nt: TGCAGTGCTAGAAGCGCCGGGACTAGCGCCTCCAATGAGCAGTTCTTC; CDR3aa: CSARSAGTSASNEQFF
j_gene: TRBJ2-7; v_gene: TRBV7-9; len: 14; abundance: .; d_gene: TRBD2; CDR3nt: TGTGCCAGCAGCTCTCGGACTAGCGACTACGAGCAGTACTTC; CDR3aa: CASSSRTSDYEQYF
j_gene: TRBJ2-7; v_gene: TRBV10-2; len: 11; abundance: once; d_gene: .; CDR3nt: TGCGCCAGCTCGGGGATCTACGAGCAGTACTTC; CDR3aa: CASSGIYEQYF
j_gene: TRBJ1-1; v_gene: TRBV6-2/TRBV6-3; len: 12; abundance: many; d_gene: .; CDR3nt: TGTGCCAGCAGTTACGGGGGGCGTGAAGCTTTCTTT; CDR3aa: CASSYGGREAFF
j_gene: TRBJ1-5; v_gene: TRBV4-1; len: 15; abundance: many; d_gene: TRBD1; CDR3nt: TGCGCCAGCAGCCTGGGACAGGGGAAAGGTCAGCCCCAGCATTTT; CDR3aa: CASSLGQGKGQPQHF
j_gene: TRBJ1-6; v_gene: TRBV25-1; len: 14; abundance: .; d_gene: TRBD1; CDR3nt: TGTGCCAGCAGGGGACAGGGGATCGGTTCACCCCTCCACTTT; CDR3aa: CASRGQGIGSPLHF
j_gene: TRBJ1-2; v_gene: TRBV7-9; len: 14; abundance: many; d_gene: .; CDR3nt: TGTGCCAGCAGCTTGGTTCTCCCGGGACGAGGCTACACCTTC; CDR3aa: CASSLVLPGRGYTF
j_gene: TRBJ2-5; v_gene: TRBV11-2; len: 13; abundance: .; d_gene: .; CDR3nt: TGTGCCAGCAGCCCCCAGATTTTAGAGACCCAGTACTTC; CDR3aa: CASSPQILETQYF
j_gene: TRBJ2-2; v_gene: TRBV24-1; len: 14; abundance: .; d_gene: .; CDR3nt: TGTGCCACCCGAGGAAGGGAGGAGACCGGGGAGCTGTTTTTT; CDR3aa: CATRGREETGELFF
j_gene: TRBJ2-7; v_gene: TRBV7-2; len: 15; abundance: .; d_gene: TRBD2; CDR3nt: TGTGCCAGCAGCTTAGAAGCGGGGAGGGCCAACGAGCAGTACTTC; CDR3aa: CASSLEAGRANEQYF
j_gene: TRBJ2-3; v_gene: TRBV7-9; len: 14; abundance: few; d_gene: .; CDR3nt: TGTGCCAGCAGCAGCAGGGGTAGCACAGATACGCAGTATTTT; CDR3aa: CASSSRGSTDTQYF
j_gene: TRBJ2-7; v_gene: TRBV19; len: 15; abundance: .; d_gene: TRBD2; CDR3nt: TGTGCCAGTAGTATCTCTAGCGGAAGCTCCTACGAGCAGTACTTC; CDR3aa: CASSISSGSSYEQYF
j_gene: TRBJ2-2; v_gene: TRBV9; len: 16; abundance: many; d_gene: .; CDR3nt: TGTGCCAGCAGCGTAGTTGGGACACCTAACACCGGGGAGCTGTTTTTT; CDR3aa: CASSVVGTPNTGELFF
j_gene: TRBJ1-5; v_gene: TRBV7-9; len: 14; abundance: .; d_gene: .; CDR3nt: TGTGCCAGCAGCCCCGACAGCCTTAATCAGCCCCAGCATTTT; CDR3aa: CASSPDSLNQPQHF
j_gene: TRBJ2-4; v_gene: TRBV7-9; len: 17; abundance: .; d_gene: .; CDR3nt: TGTGCCAGCAGCTTAGGACAGTCGCCTTTAGCCAAAAACATTCAGTACTTC; CDR3aa: CASSLGQSPLAKNIQYF